These 2 T cell receptor beta chains originate from one sample sequenced in a study of regulatory T cells in long-lasting Graves disease. For TCR beta, libraries came from iRepertoire HTBI primers and Arm-PCR of CDR3 regions. TCRdb analysed the multiplex PCR reads with MiXCR anew, one entry per CDR3 protein. The data hold hundreds of thousands of distinct CDR3 sequences, with 15% to 20% observed a single time. Time point specified: newly diagnosed GD, antithyroid drugs for less than 3 months. Extracted PBMC RNA gave rise to the TCR library. The sample also formed part of further work on T cells in Graves' hyperthyroidism and ophthalmopathy.

Sequencing used peripheral blood mononuclear cells (PBMCs), obtained at new diagnosis, from a patient treated with antithyroid drugs. All receptors come from a man between 35 and 55 years old with Graves disease.

As concerns this clonotype: A read error may explain this, as a much larger clone is one base away. The CDR3 does not close with the conserved phenylalanine or tryptophan, likely indicating a read error. This chain connects TRBV4-2 to TRBJ2-7; 9 positions match TRBD1. There are 15 residues in the CDR3. Trimming removed 1 base from V and 4 bases from J; junction bases left unmatched: 5. Germline V gene sequence: CDR1 LGHNA, CDR2 YNFKEQ. CDR3 sequence (DNA): TGTGCCAGCAGCCAAGGAACAGGGGGCCTTTACGAGCAGTACCTC. It is translated as CASSQGTGGLYEQYL.

This clonotype was seen ten or more times. V usage is TRBV6-1 and J usage is TRBJ1-6, with 10 bases matching TRBD1. Per germline, CDR1 MNHNS and CDR2 SASEGT. J gave up 0 bases and V 6 bases, and 5 bases lay outside the gene matches. The CDR3 has 17 amino acids. The CDR3 protein is CASSLGQGSSYNSPLHF. The CDR3, as DNA: TGTGCCAGCAGCTTGGGACAGGGGAGCTCCTATAATTCACCCCTCCACTTT.